Each of the 25 T cell receptor beta chains below was sequenced from the same sample in a study of low-dose radiotherapy and immunotherapy resistance in tumors. Documented time point: after trial treatment. Treatment meaning: LDRT plus nivolumab, ipilimumab, low-dose cyclophosphamide and aspirin (RACIN trial). Covering alpha and beta chains, TRAV- and TRBV-specific primers were used for the first-strand cDNA. With a V-primer adapter and a constant-region primer, TCRs were amplified for roughly 21 PCR cycles. Each CDR3 protein gets one entry after TCRdb re-called the reads with MiXCR. The table lists about 97,000 distinct CDR3 sequences, more than 20% of them singletons. The material sequenced was PBMCs, taken after low-dose radiotherapy plus immunotherapy. Receptors were obtained from a male donor with prostate cancer.

This clonotype was detected many times. This chain links TRBV12-3 or TRBV12-4 with TRBJ2-3, with TRBD2 matching over 13 bases. The V segment lost 5 bases and the J segment 1 base; nucleotides outside the gene matches: 12. CDR3 length: 19 residues. CDR3 DNA: TGTGCCAGCAGTGCCCCCCGGACTAGCGGGGGCGGGGGCACAGATACGCAGTATTTT. Residues: CASSAPRTSGGGGTDTQYF.

In its sample, this clonotype was seen many times. V usage is TRBV29-1 and J usage is TRBJ2-1; 11 bases line up with TRBD2. Trimming took 4 bases from V and 2 from J; bases not matched to a gene: 1. CDR3 length equals 14 residues. CDR1 and CDR2 (germline): SQVTM, ANQGSEA. The CDR3 loop is CSVVAGGPYNEQFF. The DNA for the CDR3 is TGCAGCGTTGTAGCGGGGGGGCCCTACAATGAGCAGTTCTTC.

This clonotype appeared many times. The chain carries TRBV9 and TRBJ1-6; 7 bases agree with TRBD1. With V trimmed by 3 bases and J by 8 bases, 11 bases remained unmatched. The CDR3 has 16 amino acids. Germline assignment: CDR1 SGDLS and CDR2 YYNGEE. CDR3 coding DNA: TGTGCCAGCAGCGCCGGACCGGGACAGCCCGATTCACCCCTCCACTTT. Protein sequence: CASSAGPGQPDSPLHF.

This clonotype was observed at least ten times. V is TRBV29-1 and J is TRBJ2-1; a weak D match, TRBD1 (6 bases). The CDR3 has 13 residues. CDR1 and CDR2 (germline): SQVTM, ANQGSEA. V lost 7 bases and J lost 8, with 18 bases in between. CDR3 DNA sequence: TGCAGCGCGAACAGGGAAGAAAAGGATGAGCAGTTCTTC. Translation: CSANREEKDEQFF.

This clonotype was counted ten times or more. This chain connects TRBV5-4 to TRBJ2-4; D may correspond to TRBD1 or TRBD2 (5 bases each). With 4 bases removed from V and 0 bases from J, the gap between germline ends came to 14 bases. The CDR3 consists of 16 residues. The germline V gene has CDR1 SGHNT and CDR2 YYREEE (reference sequence). DNA of the CDR3: TGTGCCAGCAGCAGGGACCAACAGCTAGCCAAAAACATTCAGTACTTC. It yields the protein CASSRDQQLAKNIQYF. Drawing the rest from reference TRBV5-4 and TRBJ2-4, the complete variable domain is ETGVTQSPTHLIKTRGQQVTLRCSSQSGHNTVSWYQQALGQGPQFIFQYYREEENGRGNFPPRFSGLQFPNYSSELNVNALELDDSALYLCASSRDQQLAKNIQYFGAGTRLSVL.

This clonotype was seen repeatedly, ten times or more. The rearrangement links TRBV6-8 to TRBJ2-7, with 8 bases identical to TRBD1. Germline lookup yields CDR1 MNHGY and CDR2 SAAAGT. Losses at the gene ends were 6 bases for V and 3 bases for J; bases not matched to a gene: 7. This CDR3 contains 14 residues. CDR3 protein: CASRNPGQVYEQYF. CDR3 nucleotide sequence: TGTGCCAGCAGAAATCCGGGACAGGTCTACGAGCAGTACTTC.

This clonotype was picked up a small number of times. J is TRBJ1-4 and V is TRBV13, with D possibly matching TRBD1 (5 bases). The CDR3 sequence is 15 residues long. Deletions cut 0 bases from V and 0 bases from J, with 5 bases between. Germline CDR1 and CDR2: PRHDT and FYEKMQ (reference sequence). CDR3 nucleotide sequence: TGTGCCAGCAGCTTAGGGGACACAACTAATGAAAAACTGTTTTTT. Translating gives CASSLGDTTNEKLFF.

This clonotype was detected a few times. The J gene is TRBJ1-5, the V gene TRBV6-5, with D tentatively TRBD1 (6 bases). V shed 0 bases and J shed 7 bases, with 13 bases lying between them. This CDR3 is built from 15 residues. Germline loops: CDR1 MNHEY, CDR2 SVGAGI. The CDR3 loop is CASSYSAGANQPQHF. The CDR3 DNA sequence: TGTGCCAGCAGTTACTCGGCAGGGGCGAACCAGCCCCAGCATTTT.

This clonotype occurred many times. The chain recombines TRBV4-1 with TRBJ2-5; TRBD1 matches 7 bases. This CDR3 is 16 amino acids long. V lost 3 bases to trimming and J lost 0 bases; unmatched junction nucleotides: 7. In germline, CDR1 is MGHRA, CDR2 YSYEKL. The CDR3 nucleotides are TGCGCCAGCAGCCATGAAGGGGGACAGTACCAAGAGACCCAGTACTTC. Amino acid sequence: CASSHEGGQYQETQYF.

V and J are TRBV11-2 and TRBJ2-2, with D unclear. The V end lost 0 bases, the J end lost 1 base, and 6 bases lay between the germline ends. The CDR3 loop spans 15 amino acids. CDR1 SGHAT and CDR2 FQNNGV come from the germline V gene. The CDR3 is CASSLDLGNTGELFF. CDR3 nucleotides: TGTGCCAGCAGCTTAGATCTCGGGAACACCGGGGAGCTGTTTTTT.

This clonotype was counted many times. The chain recombines TRBV20-1 with TRBJ2-5, with 9 bases lining up with TRBD2. The CDR3 runs to 15 residues. V dropped 1 base and J dropped 4; count of bases not matched to a gene: 7. CDR1 and CDR2 (germline): DFQATT, SNEGSKA (reference sequence). This chain's CDR3 is CSARAAGGLGETQYF. DNA of the CDR3: TGCAGTGCTAGAGCAGCGGGGGGCTTGGGAGAGACCCAGTACTTC.

The J gene is TRBJ2-5, the V gene TRBV6-8; D may correspond to TRBD1 or TRBD2 (5 bases each). Germline assignment: CDR1 MNHGY and CDR2 SAAAGT. The CDR3 is 21 residues long. Trimming shortened V by 4 bases and J by 1 base, and 31 bases separated the two germline ends. The CDR3 nucleotides read TGTGCCAGCAGTTTGGTATCTTCAGGGCGGAGGAATTGGGGGACCCAAGAGACCCAGTACTTC. Encoded protein: CASSLVSSGRRNWGTQETQYF.

The rearrangement uses TRBV7-8 and TRBJ2-2, with D possibly TRBD1 on 6 matching bases. Germline V CDR1 and CDR2: SGHVS, FQNEAQ. V lost 5 bases to trimming and J lost 6 bases, with 16 bases between them. The CDR3 has 15 amino acids. CDR3 sequence: CASSPNRAPPGELFF. In nucleotides, the CDR3 is TGTGCCAGCAGCCCAAACAGGGCCCCCCCCGGGGAGCTGTTTTTT.

This clonotype was detected many times. The rearrangement uses TRBV2 and TRBJ2-5; D gene uncertain. The ends were cut back, 2 bases at V and 5 bases at J, with 9 bases in the middle. The germline V gene encodes CDR1 SNHLY and CDR2 FYNNEI. The length of the CDR3 is 13 residues. CDR3 residues: CASSELPRETQYF. CDR3 nucleotide sequence: TGTGCCAGCAGTGAACTCCCGAGGGAGACCCAGTACTTC. Together with reference TRBV2 and TRBJ2-5, the CDR3 gives the full variable domain: EPEVTQTPSHQVTQMGQEVILRCVPISNHLYFYWYRQILGQKVEFLVSFYNNEISEKSEIFDDQFSVERPDGSNFTLKIRSTKLEDSAMYFCASSELPRETQYFGPGTRLLVL.

This clonotype was picked up many times. The J gene is TRBJ2-5, the V gene TRBV6-6, with D maybe TRBD1 (6 bases). The CDR3 extends over 13 amino acids. Trimming took 4 bases from V and 4 from J, leaving 10 bases between them. In germline, CDR1 is MNHNY, CDR2 SVGAGI (reference sequence). CDR3 region: CASSSRGPETQYF. CDR3 sequence (DNA): TGTGCCAGCAGTTCCAGGGGCCCAGAGACCCAGTACTTC.

Relative to its sample, this clonotype is medium-sized. The V gene is TRBV5-6, the J gene TRBJ2-7; no clear D gene. Looked up from germline, CDR1 is SGHDT and CDR2 is YYEEEE. Trimming took 4 bases from V and 6 from J, leaving 17 bases between them. The CDR3 has 14 amino acids. CDR3 bases: TGTGCCAGCAGCCCACCTCAAGACCGTGGCGAGCAGTACTTC. This translates into CASSPPQDRGEQYF.

This clonotype was observed at least ten times. The chain is built from TRBV28 and TRBJ2-7; 8 nucleotides align to TRBD2. V dropped 2 bases and J dropped 0; count of bases not matched to a gene: 18. Germline CDR1 and CDR2: MDHEN and SYDVKM. This CDR3 is built from 20 residues. The CDR3, as DNA: TGTGCCAGCAGTTTACTGCCGGCCAGGGTAGCGGGAACTACCTCCTACGAGCAGTACTTC. Translated: CASSLLPARVAGTTSYEQYF.

Ten or more counts support this clonotype. The rearrangement uses TRBV30 and TRBJ2-5; weak D call: TRBD2 (5 bases). The CDR3 length is 14 residues. V shed 0 bases and J shed 5 bases, with 13 bases lying between them. The germline CDR1 and CDR2 sequences are GTSNPN and SVGIG (reference sequence). The CDR3 DNA reads as TGTGCCTGGAGTGTAGGTAGCGCGGCGGAGACCCAGTACTTC. Translation: CAWSVGSAAETQYF.

Turning to this clonotype: It is likely a read error: a sequence one base away is far more abundant. The chain is built from TRBV21-1 and TRBJ2-7; the table names TRBD2, a call not compared with the DNA. TRBV21-1 counts as a pseudogene. This CDR3 is 19 amino acids long. The CDR3 here is CASGRELEGLGISYNEQYF. DNA of the CDR3: TGTGCCAGCGGGAGGGAACTAGAGGGGCTTGGGATTTCCTACAATGAGCAGTACTTC.

A word on this clonotype: A far larger clone lies a single base away; this is likely a read error. The chain combines TRBV6-5 with TRBJ2-7; the match to TRBD2 covers 9 bases. V lost 5 bases and J lost 5; bases outside the gene matches: 16. The CDR3 spans 17 residues. CDR1 is MNHEY, CDR2 SVGAGI, per germline. The CDR3 protein is CASSEVAASGVLNEQYF. The CDR3 nucleotides read TGTGCCAGCAGTGAGGTCGCGGCTAGCGGGGTGCTAAACGAGCAGTACTTC.

This clonotype was seen many times. The chain has TRBV19 and TRBJ1-2, with 10 bases aligning to TRBD1. This CDR3 contains 14 residues. J gave up 5 bases and V 5 bases, and 5 bases lay outside the gene matches. CDR1 LNHDA and CDR2 SQIVND come from the germline V gene (reference sequence). The DNA for the CDR3 is TGTGCCAGTAGTCCGGGACAGGGGAGGTATGGCTACACCTTC. This gives the protein CASSPGQGRYGYTF.

This clonotype was observed many times. The junction does not match germline at one end; this may be a read error. The chain employs TRBV7-9 and TRBJ2-1; 8 bases are shared with TRBD2. This CDR3 is built from 13 residues. Germline V lookup: CDR1 SEHNR, CDR2 FQNEAQ (reference sequence). CDR3 sequence: CASSTAAGGPGVF. In DNA form, the CDR3 reads TGTGCCAGCAGCACCGCGGCGGGGGGCCCCGGGGTCTTC.

This clonotype was seen repeatedly, ten times or more. This chain connects TRBV29-1 to TRBJ2-3, with 10 bases aligning to TRBD2. This CDR3 is built from 16 residues. CDR1 and CDR2 from the germline V gene are SQVTM and ANQGSEA. V gave up 1 base and J gave up 0 bases; unmatched junction bases: 4. The DNA for the CDR3 is TGCAGCGTTGAAGGGGGACTAGCGTTTAGCACAGATACGCAGTATTTT. This sequence encodes CSVEGGLAFSTDTQYF.

This clonotype was counted at least ten times. The chain joins TRBV5-1 to TRBJ2-2; 11 nucleotides line up with TRBD2. J was trimmed by 1 base and V by 4 bases; bases with no gene match: 3. In germline, CDR1 is SGHRS, CDR2 YFSETQ. The CDR3 runs to 16 residues. The CDR3 DNA reads as TGCGCCAGCAGCGCCGGACTAGCGGGGAACACCGGGGAGCTGTTTTTT. Protein: CASSAGLAGNTGELFF.

Ten or more counts support this clonotype. V gene TRBV29-1 combines with J gene TRBJ2-6; possibly TRBD2 for D (6 bases). The V end lost 4 bases, the J end lost 1 base, and 14 bases lay between the germline ends. CDR3 length: 16 amino acids. Germline V gene data show CDR1 as SQVTM and CDR2 as ANQGSEA. The CDR3 DNA reads TGCAGCGTTGTTTGGGGACGGGAGTCTGGGGCCAACGTCCTGACTTTC. Translation gives CSVVWGRESGANVLTF.